These 24 T cell receptor beta chains were all obtained from the same sample, sequenced in a study of monozygotic twins with inflammatory bowel disease. Following a re-call of the 5' RACE reads, TCRdb has one entry per CDR3 protein and lacks DNA. The listing contains approximately 400,000 distinct CDR3 sequences. The sample comprised blood. The source is a human donor with ulcerative colitis or Crohn's disease, or a healthy co-twin of an affected twin (not recorded which).

V gene TRBV29-1 combines with J gene TRBJ2-2; TCRdb reports TRBD1, a call that lacks DNA to check it against. CDR1 is SQVTM, CDR2 ANQGSEA, per germline. The CDR3 length is 13 residues. CDR3 amino acids: CSMERENTGELFF.

The J gene is TRBJ2-7, the V gene TRBV20-1; TCRdb names TRBD2, which stays unverified in the absence of DNA. Looked up from germline, CDR1 is DFQATT and CDR2 is SNEGSKA (reference sequence). This CDR3 contains 16 residues. CDR3 sequence: CSAEPPQRVYSYEQYF.

V and J are TRBV7-2 and TRBJ1-6. The length of the CDR3 is 13 residues. The germline V gene has CDR1 SGHTA and CDR2 FQGNSA. CDR3 region: CASRGRTNSPLHF. Supplemented by reference TRBV7-2 and TRBJ1-6, the full variable domain reads GAGVSQSPSNKVTEKGKDVELRCDPISGHTALYWYRQSLGQGLEFLIYFQGNSAPDKSGLPSDRFSAERTGGSVSTLTIQRTQQEDSAVYLCASRGRTNSPLHFGNGTRLTVT.

The chain has TRBV12-3 or TRBV12-4 and TRBJ2-7; TCRdb designates TRBD2, a call that cannot be tested without DNA. The CDR3 contains 15 residues. The CDR3 protein is CASSLSSGGWGEQYF.

The chain has TRBV7-9 and TRBJ2-1; TCRdb picks TRBD1, but there is no DNA to check that call. This CDR3 region has 12 residues. CDR1 and CDR2 (germline): SEHNR, FQNEAQ (reference sequence). CDR3 protein: CASRGAGNEQFF.

CDR3 region: CASSQPYRDSSYEQYF. The gene calls are TRBV4-1 and TRBJ2-7; TCRdb gives TRBD2 as the D gene, but with no DNA this cannot be confirmed. The CDR3 consists of 16 residues. Germline V gene lookup returns CDR1 MGHRA and CDR2 YSYEKL.

The rearrangement joins TRBV7-9 to TRBJ1-2; the TRBD1 assignment by TCRdb is unverifiable without DNA. CDR1 is SEHNR and CDR2 is FQNEAQ in the germline V gene (reference sequence). The CDR3 loop spans 13 amino acids. The CDR3 here is CASSLGGDRGYTF.

The chain has TRBV5-1 and TRBJ2-1. There are 14 residues in the CDR3. The germline CDR1 and CDR2 sequences are SGHRS and YFSETQ. The CDR3 reads CASSLENLWVEQFF.

The chain employs TRBV3-1 and TRBJ2-2. The CDR3 totals 15 residues. The germline V gene has CDR1 LGHDT and CDR2 YNNKEL (reference sequence). The CDR3 is CASSQVKVNTGELFF.

The chain couples TRBV7-2 to TRBJ1-5; with no DNA, the TCRdb D assignment of TRBD1 cannot be verified. CDR1 is SGHTA and CDR2 is FQGNSA in the germline V gene. This CDR3 has 15 residues. The CDR3 here is CASSWGQGSRQPQHF.

V and J are TRBV15 and TRBJ2-5; TCRdb reports TRBD1, a call that lacks DNA to check it against. This CDR3 contains 15 residues. Germline CDR1 and CDR2: LNHNV and YYDKDF (reference sequence). CDR3 sequence: CATSRDTRVGETQYF.

The chain joins TRBV2 to TRBJ2-7; TCRdb selects TRBD1, and the lack of DNA leaves this call unchecked. The CDR3 contains 15 residues. Germline V gives CDR1 SNHLY, CDR2 FYNNEI. CDR3 loop: CASTRSQDRVDRQYF.

The V gene is TRBV6-2 or TRBV6-3, the J gene TRBJ2-3; TCRdb gives TRBD2 as the D gene, but with no DNA this cannot be confirmed. The CDR3 totals 13 residues. Germline V gene data show CDR1 as MNHEY and CDR2 as SVGEGT. The CDR3 region is CASSPSGVAGLVF.

This chain uses TRBV11-2 with TRBJ2-7; TCRdb gives TRBD1 as the D gene, but with no DNA this cannot be confirmed. Germline CDR1 and CDR2: SGHAT and FQNNGV. The CDR3 is 18 residues long. The CDR3 region is CASSFWIGQMGSSYEQYF. The whole variable domain, filled in from reference TRBV11-2 and TRBJ2-7, reads EAGVAQSPRYKIIEKRQSVAFWCNPISGHATLYWYQQILGQGPKLLIQFQNNGVVDDSQLPKDRFSAERLKGVDSTLKIQPAKLEDSAVYLCASSFWIGQMGSSYEQYFGPGTRLTVT.

This sequence joins TRBV4-1 and TRBJ2-5. The CDR3 spans 13 residues. Germline CDR1 reads MGHRA; CDR2 reads YSYEKL. CDR3: CATSQGHLETQYF.

The chain is built from TRBV29-1 and TRBJ1-1. The CDR3 runs 12 residues. Germline V gives CDR1 SQVTM, CDR2 ANQGSEA. The CDR3 spells CSVVGGWTEAFF.

The chain couples TRBV28 to TRBJ2-7; TCRdb selects TRBD1, and the lack of DNA leaves this call unchecked. Germline CDR1 and CDR2: MDHEN and SYDVKM. This CDR3 spans 17 amino acids. The CDR3: CASSLPSPGQGSYEQYF.

The chain joins TRBV5-1 to TRBJ1-2; TCRdb names TRBD1, which stays unverified in the absence of DNA. CDR3 length: 16 residues. Germline assignment: CDR1 SGHRS and CDR2 YFSETQ. CDR3: CASSFYTETGGYGYTF.

CDR3 sequence: CAISNGERGNEETQYF. The V and J genes are TRBV10-3 and TRBJ2-5; there is no DNA to check the TCRdb D call of TRBD2. Germline CDR1 ENHRY, CDR2 SYGVKD. This CDR3 is built from 16 residues.

This chain links TRBV20-1 with TRBJ2-7. Germline CDR1 and CDR2: DFQATT and SNEGSKA (reference sequence). This CDR3 contains 13 residues. Here the CDR3 reads CSAQPDRANEQYF.

CDR3 residues: CAWWDGNYGYTF. The chain has TRBV30 and TRBJ1-2. Germline V lookup: CDR1 GTSNPN, CDR2 SVGIG (reference sequence). This CDR3 is built from 12 residues. Based on the CDR3 plus reference TRBV30 and TRBJ1-2, the full variable domain is SQTIHQWPATLVQPVGSPLSLECTVEGTSNPNLYWYRQAAGRGLQLLFYSVGIGQISSEVPQNLSASRPQDRQFILSSKKLLLSDSGFYLCAWWDGNYGYTFGSGTRLTVV.

The chain couples TRBV5-5 to TRBJ1-6. The CDR3 is 13 residues long. Germline CDR1 and CDR2: SGHKS and YYEKEE (reference sequence). CDR3 sequence: CASSRELHSPLHF.

The rearrangement uses TRBV5-1 and TRBJ2-3; absent DNA, TCRdb's TRBD2 call cannot be checked. The CDR3 has 16 amino acids. From germline, CDR1 is SGHRS and CDR2 YFSETQ. The CDR3 is CASSLEGPGGTDTQYF.

V is TRBV11-1 and J is TRBJ1-4. Germline lookup yields CDR1 SGHAT and CDR2 FQDESV (reference sequence). CDR3 length: 18 residues. CDR3 in amino acids: CASSLPGRLPSPNEKLFF.